Sequencing of this T cell receptor beta chain was carried out in a study of regulatory T cells in long-lasting Graves disease (dated by TCRdb to the early 2020s). Turning to the overall study: Patients with newly diagnosed Graves' disease had been on antithyroid drugs for under 3 months. A total of 33 samples underwent TCR sequencing, from about 13 patients with persistent Graves' disease and approximately 20 patients with newly diagnosed Graves' disease. This study used TCR sequencing and RNA sequencing of peripheral blood to compare persistent Graves' disease patients against newly diagnosed Graves' disease patients. The study was conducted in China and was registered as a clinical trial.

V ends up 6 bases short and J 3 bases short, with an unmatched junction base count of 10. Spanning cysteine to phenylalanine, the CDR3 consists of 16 amino acids. The kept DNA is CDR3 alone, 48 bases in frame from the first base. This clonotype was found many times. There is no known antigen for this receptor. Nothing much larger sits one base from this clone, and base qualities are not available. Sample time point, as interpreted from the label and publication: newly diagnosed GD, antithyroid drugs for less than 3 months. For both TCR sequencing and RNA sequencing, RNA was extracted from PBMCs in TRIzol. The diagnosis of Graves' disease was made according to American Thyroid Association guidelines. Patients were recruited from an endocrinology department in Xi'an, China. Each patient gave approximately 9.7 milliliters of peripheral blood, collected in an EDTA anticoagulant tube. Ficoll Paque Plus density gradient separation was used to isolate PBMCs, and no further T cell sorting was performed. RNA quality was checked with an Agilent 2100 Bioanalyzer and agarose gel, and concentration with a NanoDrop 2000.

General conclusions and limits of the study: TRBV28, TRBJ1-2 and TRBJ2-5 were preferentially used in persistent disease, while TRBV20-1 and TRBJ2-1 were favored in newly diagnosed disease. The small sample size was acknowledged by the authors as a limitation that may reduce accuracy. Peripheral blood alone was examined, since thyroid tissue, which constituted the primary lesion, could not be accessed. Compared with newly diagnosed patients, patients with persistent Graves' disease had lower TCR Shannon entropy and fewer highly expanded clones, which suggests clonal expansion. Only the TCR beta chain was sequenced and analyzed. Patients with persistent disease shared more public clonotypes (approximately 2,500) than newly diagnosed patients did (approximately 990).

Library construction relied on multiplex PCR. TCRdb names Illumina HiSeq 4000 as the instrument used. CDR3 regions were amplified by Arm-PCR with iRepertoire HTBI primers to construct TCR beta libraries. PCR products were gel purified before sequencing. The original methods were these. Gene usage analysis of CDR3 amino acid clonotypes relied on the 60 or so TRBV and fewer than 15 TRBJ segments identified across samples. COPE and FqMerger were used to merge filtered high-quality paired reads into contigs. Contigs were aligned with BLAST to IMGT TRBV, TRBD and TRBJ reference genes, and CDR3 was defined per IMGT. Clonotypes above 0.1% frequency were classified as highly expanded clones. Repertoire diversity was measured by Shannon entropy, and V-J evenness by the Gini coefficient. A clonotype found in more than one individual was treated as public. TCRdb cleaned the public reads at Q25 with fastp, built clones with MiXCR and kept in-frame beta chains. Each CDR3 protein gets just one entry, which takes the most common genes and DNA from the rows behind it. These V and J calls originate from TCRdb's pipeline instead of the authors' own analysis. This sample holds 560,000 or so distinct CDR3 sequences; approximately 16% were observed only once. The top ten clonotypes cover about 12% of the sample.

The same data also went into a second study, on T cells in Graves' hyperthyroidism and ophthalmopathy. The other study reports the following: Stable Graves' hyperthyroidism was defined as the absence of progression to ophthalmopathy over 18 months of follow-up. Hyperthyroidism patients were aged 18 to 65 years and newly diagnosed, with disease duration of less than 2 months. Exclusion was applied to patients with uncontrolled infections, other autoimmune diseases, pregnancy or lactation. Diagnoses were based on clinical symptoms, serum thyroxine and TRAb, thyroid ultrasound and orbital computed tomography. For the first round of RT-PCR on the TCR CDR3, the HTBI primer set was used together with the Qiagen OneStep RT-PCR kit. Most expanded thyroid clonotypes (frequency above 0.001) were also detected in blood, suggesting blood repertoires may reflect thyroid immune responses. A model built on a 13 V-J signature distinguished ophthalmopathy from stable hyperthyroidism, reaching 87.88% sensitivity and around 81% specificity in cross-validation and 80%/75% in testing. In validation, the model predicted progression to ophthalmopathy with approximately 69% sensitivity and less than 80% specificity, a median of about 6 months before onset. To identify distinguishing TCR V-J signatures, a discovery cohort of 90 to 100 patients was used, comprising 43 with Graves' ophthalmopathy and about 59 with stable Graves' hyperthyroidism. An independent validation cohort of 18 to 20 hyperthyroidism patients and some 15 patients who later progressed to ophthalmopathy tested prospective prediction of ophthalmopathy. The 85 to 100 discovery patients were divided at random into training and test sets in a 7:3 ratio. The study also compared thyroid tissue and blood T-cell repertoires from a handful of Graves' hyperthyroidism patients. After blood sampling, hyperthyroidism patients were treated with methimazole at a starting dose of 30 mg daily, and ophthalmopathy patients were treated with high-dose intravenous methylprednisolone. The libraries were constructed in a second round of multiplex PCR and then size-selected and purified. Paired-end sequencing of the libraries was performed with 100 bp reads on an Illumina HiSeq2000. SOAPnuke was used to process the raw data, throwing out any read that contained adapters or uncalled bases, had a mean Phred below 15, or lacked an exact constant-primer or identifier match. COPE v1.2.5 was used to merge the high-quality paired reads, and each unique nucleotide sequence was defined as a clonotype. Clonotypes were aligned to IMGT TRBV, TRBD and TRBJ reference segments using MiTCR v1.1. Only V-J combinations with frequency above 0.0001, covering 99.2% of repertoires, were analysed. A TCS score was defined as the ratio between F50 (clonal expansion) and ExV (chaos), using BLOSUM62-based TCRdist between CDR3 peptides within each V-J. Welch's t-statistics and random forest reduced several hundred V-J features to around 14, which were used in a naive Bayes classifier (R e1071). No statistical method was used to fix the sample size in advance, and group allocation was not hidden from the investigators. According to the paper, TCR Vbeta CDR3 sequencing was carried out on 120 to 150 peripheral blood samples, which came from fewer than 50 ophthalmopathy, 80 or so hyperthyroidism and about 17 progressor patients.

Sequencing used peripheral blood mononuclear cells (PBMCs), obtained at new diagnosis, from a patient treated with antithyroid drugs. The receptor was derived from a man younger than 35 with Graves disease. Donor details come from another sample of the same person, matched by shared clones. This chain is built from TRBV12-3 or TRBV12-4 and TRBJ2-7, with TRBD1 identical over 11 junction bases. The nucleotide sequence is TGTGCCAGCAGACTTGGGGGACAGGGGGTTCTCTACGAGCAGTACTTC. It is translated as CASRLGGQGVLYEQYF.